One T cell receptor (beta chain) is described in this entry. Assay: immunoSEQ multiplex PCR; the TCRdb copy retains only in-frame clones and omits some. The sample has roughly 250,000 clones, around 88% seen once. The sample belongs to a study of blood T cell repertoires in COVID-19. Overall study: Specimens from acute and convalescent COVID-19 originated in the United States, Italy and Spain.

The CDR3 is made up of 11 amino acids. V was shortened by 4 bases and J by 3 bases, with 4 bases between the two germline ends. The germline gives CDR1 SNHLY, CDR2 FYNNEI. All enrollees were about 18 to 89 years old and from about 24 US areas. Source material: PBMCs or T cells enriched from blood (not recorded which). The TCR sequence derives from a woman aged 40-49 years with acute COVID-19. The chain has TRBV2 and TRBJ2-7; D is unresolved. The CDR3 here is CASSAHYEQYF. The CDR3 DNA follows: TGTGCCAGCAGTGCCCACTACGAGCAGTACTTC.